This T cell receptor beta chain was retrieved from a study of blood T cell repertoires in COVID-19. The germline V gene encodes CDR1 SGHTA and CDR2 FQGNSA. V shed 3 bases and J shed 7 bases, with 6 bases lying between them. This CDR3 region has 11 residues. In the authors' workflow: Nucleated cell number was recorded as an estimate derived from reference gene primer amplification. Sequencing used immunoSEQ multiplex PCR; TCRdb keeps in-frame clones, though not all of them. V, J and clone size derive from that table, while D and trimming were established from the DNA sequence. The sample contains just under 350,000 clones, 80% to 90% of which appear only once.

The chain joins TRBV7-2 to TRBJ1-1; D may be TRBD1 (5 bases). Source material: peripheral blood. The receptor's source is a woman aged 50 to 60 with COVID-19, enrolled during active disease. This CDR3 is CASSFGGEAFF. The CDR3 bases are TGTGCCAGCAGCTTCGGGGGTGAAGCTTTCTTT.